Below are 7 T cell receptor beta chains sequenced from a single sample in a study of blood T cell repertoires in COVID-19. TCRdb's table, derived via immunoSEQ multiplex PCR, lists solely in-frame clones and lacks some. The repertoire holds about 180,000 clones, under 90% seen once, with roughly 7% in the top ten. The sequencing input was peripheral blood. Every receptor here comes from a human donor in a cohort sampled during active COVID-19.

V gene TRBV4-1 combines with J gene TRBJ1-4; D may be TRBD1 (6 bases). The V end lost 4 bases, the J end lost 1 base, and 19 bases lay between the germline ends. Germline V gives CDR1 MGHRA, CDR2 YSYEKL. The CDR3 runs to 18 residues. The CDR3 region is CASSPNRGGKKTNEKLFF. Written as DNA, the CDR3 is TGCGCCAGCAGCCCCAATAGGGGGGGGAAAAAAACTAATGAAAAACTGTTTTTT.

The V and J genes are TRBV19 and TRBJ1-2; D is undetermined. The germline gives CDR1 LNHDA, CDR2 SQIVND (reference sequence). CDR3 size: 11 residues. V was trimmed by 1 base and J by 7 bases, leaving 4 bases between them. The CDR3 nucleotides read TGTGCCAGTAGTATAGTCGGTGGCTACACCTTC. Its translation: CASSIVGGYTF.

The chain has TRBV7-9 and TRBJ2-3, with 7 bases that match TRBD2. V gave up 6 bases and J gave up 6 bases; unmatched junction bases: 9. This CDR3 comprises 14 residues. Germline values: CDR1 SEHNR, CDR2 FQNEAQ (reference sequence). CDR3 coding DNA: TGTGCCAGCAGGGGGGGGTCCCCCCCCGATACGCAGTATTTT. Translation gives CASRGGSPPDTQYF.

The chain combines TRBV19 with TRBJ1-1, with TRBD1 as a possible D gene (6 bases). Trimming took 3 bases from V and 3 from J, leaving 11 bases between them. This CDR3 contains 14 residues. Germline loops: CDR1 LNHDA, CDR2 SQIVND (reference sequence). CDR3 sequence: CASSIFSGDTEAFF. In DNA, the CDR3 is TGTGCCAGTAGTATCTTTTCAGGGGACACTGAAGCTTTCTTT.

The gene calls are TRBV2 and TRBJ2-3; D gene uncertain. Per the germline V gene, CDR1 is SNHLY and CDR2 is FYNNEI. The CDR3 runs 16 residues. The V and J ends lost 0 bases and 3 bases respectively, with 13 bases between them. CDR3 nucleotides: TGTGCCAGCAGTGAAGCGAGAGCACAACTAACAGATACGCAGTATTTT. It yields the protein CASSEARAQLTDTQYF.

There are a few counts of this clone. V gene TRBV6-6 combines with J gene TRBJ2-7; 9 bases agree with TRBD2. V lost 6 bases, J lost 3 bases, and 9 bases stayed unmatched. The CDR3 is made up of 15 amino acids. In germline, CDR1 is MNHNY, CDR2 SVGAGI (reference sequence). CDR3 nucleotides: TGTGCCAGCAGCCCAGGGACTAGCAATCGCTACGAGCAGTACTTC. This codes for CASSPGTSNRYEQYF.

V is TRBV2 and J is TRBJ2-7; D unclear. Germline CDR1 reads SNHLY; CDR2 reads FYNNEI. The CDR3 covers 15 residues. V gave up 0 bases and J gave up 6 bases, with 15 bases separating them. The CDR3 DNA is TGTGCCAGCAGTGAAGCGTTGGCTAGATCTGGCGAGCAGTACTTC. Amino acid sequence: CASSEALARSGEQYF.